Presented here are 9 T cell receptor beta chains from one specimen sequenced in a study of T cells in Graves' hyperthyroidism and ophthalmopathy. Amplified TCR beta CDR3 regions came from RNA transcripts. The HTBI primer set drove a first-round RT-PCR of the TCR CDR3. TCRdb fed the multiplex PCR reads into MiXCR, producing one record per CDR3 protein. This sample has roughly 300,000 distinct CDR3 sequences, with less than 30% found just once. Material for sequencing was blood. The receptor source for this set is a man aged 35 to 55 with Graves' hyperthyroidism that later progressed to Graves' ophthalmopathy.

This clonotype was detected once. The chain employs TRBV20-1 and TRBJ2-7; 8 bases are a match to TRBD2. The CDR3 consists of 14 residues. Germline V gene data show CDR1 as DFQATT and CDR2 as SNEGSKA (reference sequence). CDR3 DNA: TGCAGCGCAGCCTCGGGGGGGAGGGCCCACGAGCAGTACTTC. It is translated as CSAASGGRAHEQYF.

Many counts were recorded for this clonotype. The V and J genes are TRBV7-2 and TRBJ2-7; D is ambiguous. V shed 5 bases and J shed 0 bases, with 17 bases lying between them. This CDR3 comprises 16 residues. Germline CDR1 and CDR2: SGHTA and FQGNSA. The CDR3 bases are TGTGCCAGCAGCCCCAACAGCTACCAGAGCTCCTACGAGCAGTACTTC. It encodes CASSPNSYQSSYEQYF.

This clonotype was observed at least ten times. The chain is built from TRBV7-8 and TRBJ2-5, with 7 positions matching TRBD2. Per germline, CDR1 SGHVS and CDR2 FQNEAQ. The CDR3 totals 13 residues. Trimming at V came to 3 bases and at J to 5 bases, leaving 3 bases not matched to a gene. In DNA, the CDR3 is TGTGCCAGCAGCTTGGGGACTATCGAGACCCAGTACTTC. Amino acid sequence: CASSLGTIETQYF.

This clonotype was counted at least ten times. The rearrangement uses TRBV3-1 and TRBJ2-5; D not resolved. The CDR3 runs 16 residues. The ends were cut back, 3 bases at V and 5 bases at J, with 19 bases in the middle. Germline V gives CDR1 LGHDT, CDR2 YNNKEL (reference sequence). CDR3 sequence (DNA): TGTGCCAGCAGCCATCCCGAGACCCGTGCGTACGAGACCCAGTACTTC. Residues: CASSHPETRAYETQYF.

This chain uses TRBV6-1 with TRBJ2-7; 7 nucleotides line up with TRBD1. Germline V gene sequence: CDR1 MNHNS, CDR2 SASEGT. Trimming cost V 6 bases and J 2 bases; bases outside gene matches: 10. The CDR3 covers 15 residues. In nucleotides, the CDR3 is TGTGCCAGCAGACGCAACCGGGACAGCACCTACGAGCAGTACTTC. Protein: CASRRNRDSTYEQYF.

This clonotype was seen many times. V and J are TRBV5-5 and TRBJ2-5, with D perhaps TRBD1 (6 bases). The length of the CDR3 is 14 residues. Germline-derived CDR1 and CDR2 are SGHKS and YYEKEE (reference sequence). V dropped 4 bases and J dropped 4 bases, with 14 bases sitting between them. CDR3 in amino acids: CASSRDIHRETQYF. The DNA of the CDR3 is TGTGCCAGCAGCCGGGACATCCATCGAGAGACCCAGTACTTC.

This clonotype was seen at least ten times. The DNA for the CDR3 is TGTGCCAGCAGCTTGGCCGGGACAGGGGGGCGGACTGAAGCTTTCTTT. Its protein is CASSLAGTGGRTEAFF. The chain combines TRBV9 with TRBJ1-1; 11 nucleotides match TRBD1. The V segment lost 4 bases and the J segment 5 bases; nucleotides outside the gene matches: 10. Per germline, CDR1 SGDLS and CDR2 YYNGEE. This CDR3 has 16 amino acids. The whole variable domain, remainder taken from reference TRBV9 and TRBJ1-1, is DSGVTQTPKHLITATGQRVTLRCSPRSGDLSVYWYQQSLDQGLQFLIQYYNGEERAKGNILERFSAQQFPDLHSELNLSSLELGDSALYFCASSLAGTGGRTEAFFGQGTRLTVV.

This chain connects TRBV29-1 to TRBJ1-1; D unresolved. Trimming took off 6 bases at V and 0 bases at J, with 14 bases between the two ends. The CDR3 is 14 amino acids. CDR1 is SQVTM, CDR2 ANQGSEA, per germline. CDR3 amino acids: CSVAGNMMNTEAFF. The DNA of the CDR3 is TGCAGCGTCGCCGGGAACATGATGAACACTGAAGCTTTCTTT.

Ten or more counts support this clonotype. The CDR3 reads CASSYSNRGRETQYF. The DNA for the CDR3 is TGTGCCAGCAGTTACTCGAACAGGGGACGAGAGACCCAGTACTTC. V gene TRBV6-5 combines with J gene TRBJ2-5; 7 nucleotides line up with TRBD1. CDR1 and CDR2 (germline): MNHEY, SVGAGI. CDR3 length: 15 amino acids. Trimming took 0 bases from V and 4 from J; bases not matched to a gene: 5.